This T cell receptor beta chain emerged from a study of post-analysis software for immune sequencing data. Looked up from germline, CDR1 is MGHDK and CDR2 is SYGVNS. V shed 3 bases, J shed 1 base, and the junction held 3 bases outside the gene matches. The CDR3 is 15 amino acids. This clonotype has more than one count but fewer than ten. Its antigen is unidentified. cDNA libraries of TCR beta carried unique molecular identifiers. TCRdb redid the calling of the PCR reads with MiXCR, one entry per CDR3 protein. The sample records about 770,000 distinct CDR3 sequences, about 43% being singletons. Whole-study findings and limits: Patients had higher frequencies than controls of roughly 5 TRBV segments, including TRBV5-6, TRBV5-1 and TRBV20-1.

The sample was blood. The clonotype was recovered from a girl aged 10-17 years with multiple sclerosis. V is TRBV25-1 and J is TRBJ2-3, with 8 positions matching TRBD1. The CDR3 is CASSDQGAGTDTQYF. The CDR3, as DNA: TGTGCCAGCAGTGACCAGGGGGCGGGCACAGATACGCAGTATTTT.